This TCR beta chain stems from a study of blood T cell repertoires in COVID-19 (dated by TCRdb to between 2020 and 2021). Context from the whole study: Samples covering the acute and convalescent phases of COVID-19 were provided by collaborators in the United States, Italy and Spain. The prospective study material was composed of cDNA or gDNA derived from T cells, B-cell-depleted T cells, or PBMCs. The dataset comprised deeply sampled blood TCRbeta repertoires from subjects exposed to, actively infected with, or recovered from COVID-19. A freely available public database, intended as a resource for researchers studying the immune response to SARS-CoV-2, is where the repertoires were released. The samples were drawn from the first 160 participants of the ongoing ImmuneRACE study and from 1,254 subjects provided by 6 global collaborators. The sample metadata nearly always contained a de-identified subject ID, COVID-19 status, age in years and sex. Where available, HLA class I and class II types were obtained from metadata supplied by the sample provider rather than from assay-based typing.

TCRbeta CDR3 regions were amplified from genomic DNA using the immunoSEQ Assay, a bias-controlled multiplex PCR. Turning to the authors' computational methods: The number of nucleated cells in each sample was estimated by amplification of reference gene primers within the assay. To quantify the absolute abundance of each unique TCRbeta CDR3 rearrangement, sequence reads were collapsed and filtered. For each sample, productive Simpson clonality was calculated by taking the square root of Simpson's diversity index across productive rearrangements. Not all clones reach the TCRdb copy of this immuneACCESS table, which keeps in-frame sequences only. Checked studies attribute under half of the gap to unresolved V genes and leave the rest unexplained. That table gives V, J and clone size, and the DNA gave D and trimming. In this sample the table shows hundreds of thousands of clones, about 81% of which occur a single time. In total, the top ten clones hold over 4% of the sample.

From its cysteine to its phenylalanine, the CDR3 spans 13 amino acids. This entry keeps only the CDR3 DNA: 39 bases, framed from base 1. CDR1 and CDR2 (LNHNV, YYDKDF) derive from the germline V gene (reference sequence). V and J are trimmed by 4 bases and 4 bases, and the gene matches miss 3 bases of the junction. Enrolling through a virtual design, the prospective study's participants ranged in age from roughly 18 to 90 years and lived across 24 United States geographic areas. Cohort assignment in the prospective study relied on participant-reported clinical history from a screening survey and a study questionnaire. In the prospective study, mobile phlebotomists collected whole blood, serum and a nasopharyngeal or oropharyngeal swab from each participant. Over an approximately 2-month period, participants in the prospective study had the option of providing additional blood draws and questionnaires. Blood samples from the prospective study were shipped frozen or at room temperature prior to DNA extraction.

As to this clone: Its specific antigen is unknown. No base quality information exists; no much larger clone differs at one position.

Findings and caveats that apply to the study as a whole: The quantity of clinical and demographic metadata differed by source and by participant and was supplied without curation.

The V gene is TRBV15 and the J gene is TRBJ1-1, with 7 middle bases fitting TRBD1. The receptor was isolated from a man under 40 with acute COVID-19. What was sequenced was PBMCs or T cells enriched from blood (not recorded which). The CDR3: CATSKGASTEAFF. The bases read TGTGCCACCAGCAAGGGGGCGAGCACTGAAGCTTTCTTT.